These T cell receptor beta chains were read from a single sample in a study of breast tumors, draining lymph nodes, adjacent tissues. TCRdb independently ran MiXCR on the multiplex PCR reads; one entry per CDR3 protein. The table lists about 270,000 distinct CDR3 sequences, more than 30% of them singletons. The sample taken for sequencing was axillary lymph node tissue. The receptor set was obtained from a female donor with breast cancer. Some clones in this sample may be carry-over from other donors' samples. Each CDR3 is given with its conserved first and last residue. D genes are given only for firm matches. Clone size is not always given. Where it is, it says once, few, many or a class for expanded clones.

clone size: few
D gene: TRBD2
J gene: TRBJ2-7
V gene: TRBV27
CDR3 DNA: TGTGCCAGCAGATCGGGACTAGCGGCCCCCTACGAGCAGTACTTC
CDR3 protein: CASRSGLAAPYEQYF

clone size: many
D gene: -
J gene: TRBJ2-3
V gene: TRBV10-3
CDR3 DNA: TGTGCCATCAGTACTATGGATACGCAGTTTTTT
CDR3 protein: CAISTMDTQFF

clone size: many
D gene: TRBD1
J gene: TRBJ1-3
V gene: TRBV6-5
CDR3 DNA: TGTGCCAGCAGCCGGACAGGGATCGGAAACACCATATATTTT
CDR3 protein: CASSRTGIGNTIYF

clone size: many
D gene: TRBD1
J gene: TRBJ1-2
V gene: TRBV24-1
CDR3 DNA: TGTGCCACCGGAGGACAGGGTGATGGCTACACCTTC
CDR3 protein: CATGGQGDGYTF

clone size: many
D gene: -
J gene: TRBJ1-5
V gene: TRBV19
CDR3 DNA: TGTGCCAGTACTAGTAATAGCAATCAGCCCCAGCATTTT
CDR3 protein: CASTSNSNQPQHF

clone size: many
D gene: -
J gene: TRBJ1-4
V gene: TRBV19
CDR3 DNA: TGTGCCAGTAGCCCCTCCCGGGGAGCTAATGAAAAACTGTTTTTT
CDR3 protein: CASSPSRGANEKLFF

clone size: many
D gene: TRBD2
J gene: TRBJ2-1
V gene: TRBV29-1
CDR3 DNA: TGCAGCGTAGTGAGGGTAGCGGGAGACGGGCTCGGTGAGCAGTTCTTC
CDR3 protein: CSVVRVAGDGLGEQFF

clone size: many
D gene: -
J gene: TRBJ1-5
V gene: TRBV2
CDR3 DNA: TGTGCCAGCAGACAGAGCGGTGGACTTAGCAATCAGCCCCAGCATTTT
CDR3 protein: CASRQSGGLSNQPQHF

clone size: many
D gene: -
J gene: TRBJ2-2
V gene: TRBV14
CDR3 DNA: TGTGCCAGCAGCCAAGATTTAAGCGGGGAGCTGTTTTTT
CDR3 protein: CASSQDLSGELFF

clone size: many
D gene: TRBD2
J gene: TRBJ2-5
V gene: TRBV20-1
CDR3 DNA: TGCAGTGCTAGTAAACCTACGGGACTAGCGATTGAAGAGACCCAGTACTTC
CDR3 protein: CSASKPTGLAIEETQYF

clone size: few
D gene: TRBD1
J gene: TRBJ1-3
V gene: TRBV12-3/TRBV12-4
CDR3 DNA: TGTGCCAGCCAACCTGGGACAGGGAGCGGAAACACCATATATTTT
CDR3 protein: CASQPGTGSGNTIYF

clone size: many
D gene: -
J gene: TRBJ2-1
V gene: TRBV19
CDR3 DNA: TGTGCCAGTAGTACTACAGGGTGGGGACGGGACAATGAGCAGTTCTTC
CDR3 protein: CASSTTGWGRDNEQFF

clone size: many
D gene: -
J gene: TRBJ2-7
V gene: TRBV15
CDR3 DNA: TGTGCCACCAGCAGGAGTAGCAGCTCCTACGAGCAGTACTTC
CDR3 protein: CATSRSSSSYEQYF

clone size: many
D gene: -
J gene: TRBJ2-2
V gene: TRBV20-1
CDR3 DNA: TGCAGTGCTAGACTCTCTGCGGGGAGCGGGTACGCGAACACCGGGGAGCTGTTTTTT
CDR3 protein: CSARLSAGSGYANTGELFF

clone size: -
D gene: TRBD1
J gene: TRBJ2-5
V gene: TRBV7-3
CDR3 DNA: TGTGCCACCAGCACCCGGGACAGGGGCAATCAGCCCCAGTACTTC
CDR3 protein: CATSTRDRGNQPQYF

clone size: -
D gene: TRBD1
J gene: TRBJ2-3
V gene: TRBV15
CDR3 DNA: TGTGCCACCAGCAGAGCACAGGGGTCGTCGGATACGCAGTATTTT
CDR3 protein: CATSRAQGSSDTQYF

clone size: many
D gene: -
J gene: TRBJ1-2
V gene: TRBV6-6
CDR3 DNA: TGTGCCAGCAGTCCCTCAGGACAAGGCTACACCTTC
CDR3 protein: CASSPSGQGYTF

clone size: -
D gene: TRBD1
J gene: TRBJ1-6
V gene: TRBV24-1
CDR3 DNA: TGTGCCACCCTTAGGGGGGAAGGACGACAGGGCAATTCACCCCTCCACTTT
CDR3 protein: CATLRGEGRQGNSPLHF

clone size: many
D gene: -
J gene: TRBJ2-2
V gene: TRBV6-5
CDR3 DNA: TGTGCCAGCAGTTACGGGGGGAGGCACGGGGAGCTGTTTTTT
CDR3 protein: CASSYGGRHGELFF

clone size: -
D gene: TRBD2
J gene: TRBJ2-3
V gene: TRBV20-1
CDR3 DNA: TGCAGTGCTACCGAACTAGCGGGCCTCACAGATACGCAGTATTTT
CDR3 protein: CSATELAGLTDTQYF

clone size: -
D gene: -
J gene: TRBJ2-1
V gene: TRBV6-2/TRBV6-3
CDR3 DNA: TGTGCCAGCAGTATGGGACCAAATGAGCAGTTCTTC
CDR3 protein: CASSMGPNEQFF

clone size: -
D gene: -
J gene: TRBJ2-6
V gene: TRBV15
CDR3 DNA: TGTACCACCAGTAGGGGTAATTGGGGGGCCAACGTCCTGACTTTC
CDR3 protein: CTTSRGNWGANVLTF

clone size: -
D gene: -
J gene: TRBJ2-5
V gene: TRBV11-1
CDR3 DNA: TGCGCCAGCAGCCGGGGGGGGACAGCGCAAGAGACCCAGTACTTC
CDR3 protein: CASSRGGTAQETQYF

clone size: many
D gene: TRBD1
J gene: TRBJ2-7
V gene: TRBV11-2
CDR3 DNA: TGTGCCAGCAGCTTCAACAGGGGTACCCTCTACGAGCAGTACTTC
CDR3 protein: CASSFNRGTLYEQYF

clone size: many
D gene: -
J gene: TRBJ2-3
V gene: TRBV5-8
CDR3 DNA: TGTGCCAGCAGCTCTACCCACACAGATACGCAGTATTTT
CDR3 protein: CASSSTHTDTQYF

clone size: -
D gene: -
J gene: TRBJ1-4
V gene: TRBV20-1
CDR3 DNA: TGCAGTGCTAGAGTATGGGGATCGCCGAATGAGAAACTGTTTTTT
CDR3 protein: CSARVWGSPNEKLFF

clone size: many
D gene: TRBD2
J gene: TRBJ2-7
V gene: TRBV20-1
CDR3 DNA: TGCAGTGCTAGAGCAGCGGGGAAAGACTACGAGCAGTACTTC
CDR3 protein: CSARAAGKDYEQYF

clone size: -
D gene: TRBD2
J gene: TRBJ2-3
V gene: TRBV6-5
CDR3 DNA: TGTGCCAGCAGCCCTACCCCGCTAGCGGGGAGCACAGATACGCAGTATTTT
CDR3 protein: CASSPTPLAGSTDTQYF

clone size: many
D gene: TRBD1
J gene: TRBJ2-6
V gene: TRBV11-2
CDR3 DNA: TGTGCCAGCAGCTCACAGGGGGCTGGGGCCAACGTCCTGACTTTC
CDR3 protein: CASSSQGAGANVLTF

clone size: many
D gene: TRBD2
J gene: TRBJ2-3
V gene: TRBV7-9
CDR3 DNA: TGTGCCAGCAGCTTAAGGGTGGGGGGGTTCACAGATACGCAGTATTTT
CDR3 protein: CASSLRVGGFTDTQYF

clone size: many
D gene: -
J gene: TRBJ2-6
V gene: TRBV30
CDR3 DNA: TGTGCCTGGAGTTGGGGGCTCTCTGGGGCCAACGTCCTGACTTTC
CDR3 protein: CAWSWGLSGANVLTF

clone size: -
D gene: TRBD1
J gene: TRBJ2-2
V gene: TRBV10-2
CDR3 DNA: TGCGCCAGCACCCAACCTAGAGATAGACAGGGTGGGACCGGGGAGCTGTCTTTT
CDR3 protein: CASTQPRDRQGGTGELSF

clone size: many
D gene: -
J gene: TRBJ2-3
V gene: TRBV2
CDR3 DNA: TGTGCCAGCAGTGATCGGGCTTCCACAGATACGCAGTATTTT
CDR3 protein: CASSDRASTDTQYF

clone size: many
D gene: -
J gene: TRBJ2-7
V gene: TRBV27
CDR3 DNA: TGTGCCAGCAGTTTAGGGTTCTACTACGAGCAGTACTTC
CDR3 protein: CASSLGFYYEQYF

clone size: many
D gene: TRBD1
J gene: TRBJ1-2
V gene: TRBV7-2
CDR3 DNA: TGTGCCAGCAGCCACCGGGACAGTCCTAACTATGGCTACACCTTC
CDR3 protein: CASSHRDSPNYGYTF

clone size: many
D gene: -
J gene: TRBJ2-7
V gene: TRBV20-1
CDR3 DNA: TGCAGTGCTAGAACGACGGCCGAGCAGTACTTC
CDR3 protein: CSARTTAEQYF

clone size: many
D gene: -
J gene: TRBJ2-3
V gene: TRBV9
CDR3 DNA: TGTGCCAGCAGCGTAGGTTCTGATACGCAGTATTTT
CDR3 protein: CASSVGSDTQYF

clone size: -
D gene: TRBD2
J gene: TRBJ2-1
V gene: TRBV6-6
CDR3 DNA: TGTGCCAGCAGTTACGCCCGTGCCGGGGGGGGATCCTACAATGAGCAGTTCTTC
CDR3 protein: CASSYARAGGGSYNEQFF

clone size: -
D gene: TRBD2
J gene: TRBJ2-3
V gene: TRBV30
CDR3 DNA: TGTGCCTGGAGTGTACTTGGGAGGGCAGATACGCAGTATTTT
CDR3 protein: CAWSVLGRADTQYF

clone size: many
D gene: -
J gene: TRBJ2-3
V gene: TRBV5-6
CDR3 DNA: TGTGCCAGCAGCCCAGGACAGTACACAGATACGCAGTATTTT
CDR3 protein: CASSPGQYTDTQYF

clone size: few
D gene: -
J gene: TRBJ1-3
V gene: TRBV30
CDR3 DNA: TGTGCCTGGCGCCAGGGGAGAAACACCATATATTTT
CDR3 protein: CAWRQGRNTIYF

clone size: many
D gene: TRBD1
J gene: TRBJ1-2
V gene: TRBV20-1
CDR3 DNA: TGCAGTGCTAGAGGGGGGGGACAGATCTATGGCTACACCTTC
CDR3 protein: CSARGGGQIYGYTF

clone size: -
D gene: TRBD2
J gene: TRBJ2-3
V gene: TRBV3-1
CDR3 DNA: TGTGCCAGCAGCCAAAGGTGGATGTCTAGCGGGAGAGATACGCAGTATTTT
CDR3 protein: CASSQRWMSSGRDTQYF

clone size: many
D gene: -
J gene: TRBJ2-5
V gene: TRBV19
CDR3 DNA: TGTGCCAGTAGTATTCGGGGCGGACAGCAAGAGACCCAGTACTTC
CDR3 protein: CASSIRGGQQETQYF

clone size: -
D gene: TRBD2
J gene: TRBJ2-1
V gene: TRBV6-6
CDR3 DNA: TGTGCCAGCAGTTGGAGCGGGAGTGGTGAGCAGTTCTTC
CDR3 protein: CASSWSGSGEQFF

clone size: once
D gene: TRBD1
J gene: TRBJ2-5
V gene: TRBV24-1
CDR3 DNA: TGTGCCACCAGCTCTGGGACAGGGGGCTCCTACGGGCAGTACTTC
CDR3 protein: CATSSGTGGSYGQYF

clone size: -
D gene: TRBD2
J gene: TRBJ2-3
V gene: TRBV11-3
CDR3 DNA: TGTGCTAGTACACCGGGACTAGCGGGAGCTACAGATACGCAGTATTTT
CDR3 protein: CASTPGLAGATDTQYF

clone size: many
D gene: TRBD2
J gene: TRBJ2-1
V gene: TRBV4-2
CDR3 DNA: TGTGCCAGCAGCCAAGAAGCAGCGGGAAGGCAGTTCTTC
CDR3 protein: CASSQEAAGRQFF

clone size: many
D gene: TRBD2
J gene: TRBJ2-5
V gene: TRBV6-5
CDR3 DNA: TGTGCCAGCAGTTACTCAGGACTAGCGGGTAGGGGGGAGACCCAGTACTTC
CDR3 protein: CASSYSGLAGRGETQYF

clone size: many
D gene: -
J gene: TRBJ2-7
V gene: TRBV15
CDR3 DNA: TGTGCCACCAGCAGAGATCTTGGAGGCTACGAGCAGTACTTC
CDR3 protein: CATSRDLGGYEQYF

clone size: -
D gene: -
J gene: TRBJ1-1
V gene: TRBV13
CDR3 DNA: TGTGCCAGCGGCTTAGAAGGGTTTGGGACTGAAGCTTTCTTT
CDR3 protein: CASGLEGFGTEAFF

clone size: many
D gene: -
J gene: TRBJ2-7
V gene: TRBV7-8
CDR3 DNA: TGTGCCAGCAGCTTAGATCTTTACGAGCAGTACTTC
CDR3 protein: CASSLDLYEQYF

clone size: -
D gene: -
J gene: TRBJ2-7
V gene: TRBV20-1
CDR3 DNA: TGCAGTGCTAGGGGCTTACAGGGCTGGGGCTCCTACGAGCAGTACTTC
CDR3 protein: CSARGLQGWGSYEQYF

clone size: -
D gene: TRBD1
J gene: TRBJ1-2
V gene: TRBV2
CDR3 DNA: TGTGCCAGCGTTGAGGCACAGGGGTATGGCTACACCTTC
CDR3 protein: CASVEAQGYGYTF

clone size: many
D gene: TRBD1
J gene: TRBJ1-2
V gene: TRBV11-2
CDR3 DNA: TGTGCCAGCAGCTTTAGACAGGGGGCGCTTGGCTACACCTTC
CDR3 protein: CASSFRQGALGYTF

clone size: many
D gene: TRBD1
J gene: TRBJ1-6
V gene: TRBV19
CDR3 DNA: TGTGCCAGTAGTATGAGGGGGACAGGGACTAATTCACCCCTCCACTTT
CDR3 protein: CASSMRGTGTNSPLHF

clone size: -
D gene: -
J gene: TRBJ1-5
V gene: TRBV6-4
CDR3 DNA: TGTGCCTGCAGTAGGGGTCAGCCCCAGCATTTT
CDR3 protein: CACSRGQPQHF

clone size: -
D gene: TRBD1
J gene: TRBJ2-3
V gene: TRBV3-1
CDR3 DNA: TGTGCCAGCAGCCGACAGGGTGTGGGTACAGATACGCAGTATTTT
CDR3 protein: CASSRQGVGTDTQYF

clone size: once
D gene: TRBD2
J gene: TRBJ2-7
V gene: TRBV14
CDR3 DNA: TGTGCCAGCAGTCAAATTGGCGGGAGAGGATACGAGCAGTACTTC
CDR3 protein: CASSQIGGRGYEQYF

clone size: many
D gene: -
J gene: TRBJ2-2
V gene: TRBV11-2
CDR3 DNA: TGTGCCAGCAGCTTAAGCGGGCTGAACACCGGGGAGCTGTTTTTT
CDR3 protein: CASSLSGLNTGELFF